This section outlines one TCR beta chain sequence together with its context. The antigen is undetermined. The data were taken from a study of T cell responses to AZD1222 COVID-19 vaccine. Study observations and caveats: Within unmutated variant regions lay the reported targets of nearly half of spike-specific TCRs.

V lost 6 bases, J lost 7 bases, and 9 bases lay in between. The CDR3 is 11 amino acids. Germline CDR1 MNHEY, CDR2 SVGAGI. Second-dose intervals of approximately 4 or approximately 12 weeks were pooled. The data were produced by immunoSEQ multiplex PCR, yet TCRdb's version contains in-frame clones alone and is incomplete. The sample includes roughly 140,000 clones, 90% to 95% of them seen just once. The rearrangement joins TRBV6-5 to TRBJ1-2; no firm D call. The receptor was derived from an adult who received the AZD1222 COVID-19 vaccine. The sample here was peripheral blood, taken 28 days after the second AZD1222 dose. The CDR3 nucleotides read TGTGCCAGCAGGTCAGGAGGTGGCTACACCTTC. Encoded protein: CASRSGGGYTF.